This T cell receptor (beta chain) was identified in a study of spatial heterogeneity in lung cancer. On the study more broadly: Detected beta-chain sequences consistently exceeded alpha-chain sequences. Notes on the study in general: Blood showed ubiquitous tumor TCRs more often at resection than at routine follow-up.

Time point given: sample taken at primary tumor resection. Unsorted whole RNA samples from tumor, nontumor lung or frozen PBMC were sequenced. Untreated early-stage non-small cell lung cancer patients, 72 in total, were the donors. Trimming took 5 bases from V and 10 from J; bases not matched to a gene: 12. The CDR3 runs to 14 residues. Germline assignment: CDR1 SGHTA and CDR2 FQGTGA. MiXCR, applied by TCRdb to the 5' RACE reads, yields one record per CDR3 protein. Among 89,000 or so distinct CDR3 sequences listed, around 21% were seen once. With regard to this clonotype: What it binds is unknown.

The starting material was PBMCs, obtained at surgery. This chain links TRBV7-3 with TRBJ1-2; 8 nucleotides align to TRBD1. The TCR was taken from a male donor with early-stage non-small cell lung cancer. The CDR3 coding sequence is TGTGCCAGCAGCCCATCGGGACAGGCCTCCTCCTACACCTTC. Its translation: CASSPSGQASSYTF.